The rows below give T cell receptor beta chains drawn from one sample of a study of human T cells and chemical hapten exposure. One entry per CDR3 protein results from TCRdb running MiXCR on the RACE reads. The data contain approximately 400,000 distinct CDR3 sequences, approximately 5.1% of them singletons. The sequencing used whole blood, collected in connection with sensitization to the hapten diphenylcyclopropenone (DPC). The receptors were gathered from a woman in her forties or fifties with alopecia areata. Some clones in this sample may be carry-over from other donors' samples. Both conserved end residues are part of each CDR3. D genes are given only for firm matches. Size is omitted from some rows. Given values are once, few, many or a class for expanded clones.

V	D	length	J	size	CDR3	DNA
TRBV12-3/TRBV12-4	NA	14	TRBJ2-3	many	CASSLAARSDTQYF	TGTGCCAGCAGTTTAGCAGCCCGATCCGATACGCAGTATTTT
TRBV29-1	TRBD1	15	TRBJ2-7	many	CSVEPSDRGTYEQYF	TGCAGCGTTGAGCCATCGGACAGGGGTACCTACGAGCAGTACTTC
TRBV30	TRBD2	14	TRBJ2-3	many	CAWSRGGITDTQYF	TGTGCCTGGAGCCGGGGGGGAATCACAGATACGCAGTATTTT
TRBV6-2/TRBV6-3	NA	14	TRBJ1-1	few	CASRTGQMNTEAFF	TGTGCCAGCAGGACAGGCCAAATGAACACTGAAGCTTTCTTT
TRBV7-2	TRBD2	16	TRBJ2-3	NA	CASSFSSGRRTDTQYF	TGTGCCAGCAGCTTTAGTAGCGGGAGGCGCACAGATACGCAGTATTTT
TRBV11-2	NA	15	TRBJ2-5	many	CASSSNRVVGETQYF	TGTGCCAGCAGCTCGAACAGGGTTGTAGGGGAGACCCAGTACTTC
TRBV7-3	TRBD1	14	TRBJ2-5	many	CASSHQGRGETQYF	TGTGCCAGCAGCCACCAAGGCAGGGGGGAGACCCAGTACTTC
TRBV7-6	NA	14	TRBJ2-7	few	CASSFSSGTYEQYF	TGTGCCAGCAGCTTCTCGTCGGGGACCTACGAGCAGTACTTC
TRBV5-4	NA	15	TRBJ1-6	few	CASSLTGAPNSPLHF	TGTGCCAGCAGCTTAACGGGGGCGCCTAATTCACCCCTCCACTTT
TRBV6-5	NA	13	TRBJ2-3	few	CASKGAGADTQYF	TGTGCCAGCAAAGGGGCAGGGGCAGATACGCAGTATTTT
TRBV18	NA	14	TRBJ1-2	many	CASSPGETSYGYTF	TGTGCCAGCTCACCGGGGGAAACGAGCTATGGCTACACCTTC
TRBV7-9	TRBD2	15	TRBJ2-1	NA	CASSPSGLSSNEQFF	TGTGCTAGCAGCCCTAGCGGTCTTTCGAGCAATGAGCAGTTCTTC
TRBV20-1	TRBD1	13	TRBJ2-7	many	CSASGQGFNEQYF	TGCAGTGCTAGCGGACAGGGGTTCAACGAGCAGTACTTC